This T cell receptor beta chain was sequenced during a study of T-cell reconstitution after alpha-beta-depleted transplantation in children. This clonotype was picked up many times. This CDR3 has 13 amino acids. Per germline, CDR1 SGHVS and CDR2 FNYEAQ. Trimming took off 4 bases at V and 9 bases at J, with 13 bases between the two ends. Unique molecular identifiers were used in preparing the TCRbeta library. TCRdb called the PCR reads again in MiXCR, with one record for every CDR3 protein. The table shows over 200,000 distinct CDR3 sequences, with 8% to 10% occurring only once. The sequence came from a human donor who donated a stem cell graft to a child with acute lymphoblastic leukemia. The rearrangement uses TRBV7-6 and TRBJ1-5, with TRBD1 as a possible D gene (6 bases). The starting material was PBMCs from the stem cell graft donor, obtained from the stem cell graft. The CDR3 region is CASSSSGDLPQHF. CDR3 nucleotides: TGTGCCAGCAGCTCGTCAGGGGACTTGCCCCAGCATTTT.